This T cell receptor (beta chain) was sequenced during a study of cytomegalovirus exposure and HLA in healthy donors. It was with 60 Vbeta and 13 Jbeta primers that the PCR ran. TCRdb's table, derived via immunoSEQ multiplex PCR, lists solely in-frame clones and lacks some. Of 160,000 or so clones in the sample, 70% to 80% were seen once. A few counts support this clone. This receptor was obtained from a woman aged 40-49 years in good health and CMV-seronegative. Specimen: PBMCs.

The CDR3 is CASSLRQGRNNEQFF. CDR3 sequence (DNA): TGTGCCAGCAGTCTTAGACAGGGTAGGAACAATGAGCAGTTCTTC. This rearrangement joins TRBV6-1 to TRBJ2-1, with TRBD1 matching over 7 bases. Per the germline V gene, CDR1 is MNHNS and CDR2 is SASEGT. V lost 5 bases, J lost 5 bases, and 9 bases stayed unmatched. There are 15 residues in the CDR3.